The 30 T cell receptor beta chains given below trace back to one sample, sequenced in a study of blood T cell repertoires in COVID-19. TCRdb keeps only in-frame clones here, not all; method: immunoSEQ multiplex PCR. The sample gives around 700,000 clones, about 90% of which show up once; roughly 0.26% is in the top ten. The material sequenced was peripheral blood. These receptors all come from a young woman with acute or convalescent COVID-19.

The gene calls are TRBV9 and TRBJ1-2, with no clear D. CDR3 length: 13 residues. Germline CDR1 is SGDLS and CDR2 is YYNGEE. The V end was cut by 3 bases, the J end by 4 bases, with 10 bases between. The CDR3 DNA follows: TGTGCCAGCAGCGCGTCGGTGAGCTATGGCTACACCTTC. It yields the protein CASSASVSYGYTF.

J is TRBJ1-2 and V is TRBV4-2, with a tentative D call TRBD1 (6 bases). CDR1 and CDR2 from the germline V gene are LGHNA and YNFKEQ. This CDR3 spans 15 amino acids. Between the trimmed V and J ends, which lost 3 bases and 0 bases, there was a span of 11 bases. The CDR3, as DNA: TGTGCCAGCAGCCACGGACAGACAGCTAACTATGGCTACACCTTC. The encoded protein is CASSHGQTANYGYTF.

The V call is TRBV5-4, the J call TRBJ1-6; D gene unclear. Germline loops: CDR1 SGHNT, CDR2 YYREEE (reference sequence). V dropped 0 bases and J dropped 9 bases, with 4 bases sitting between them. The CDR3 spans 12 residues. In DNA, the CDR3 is TGTGCCAGCAGCTTGGTCGGTTCACCCCTCCACTTT. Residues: CASSLVGSPLHF.

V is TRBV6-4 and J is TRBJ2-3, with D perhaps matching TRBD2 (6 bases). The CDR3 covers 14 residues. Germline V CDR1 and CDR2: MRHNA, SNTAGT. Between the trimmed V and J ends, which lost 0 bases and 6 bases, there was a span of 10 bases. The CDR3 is CASSDSGGLDTQYF. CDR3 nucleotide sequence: TGTGCCAGCAGTGACTCTGGGGGGTTGGATACGCAGTATTTT.

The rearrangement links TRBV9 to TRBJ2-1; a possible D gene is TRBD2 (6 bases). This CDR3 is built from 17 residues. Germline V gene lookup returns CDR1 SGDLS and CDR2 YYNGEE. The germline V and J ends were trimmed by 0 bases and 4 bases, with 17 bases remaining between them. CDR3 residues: CASSVATGVAAYNEQFF. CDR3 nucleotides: TGTGCCAGCAGCGTAGCTACGGGGGTAGCCGCGTACAATGAGCAGTTCTTC.

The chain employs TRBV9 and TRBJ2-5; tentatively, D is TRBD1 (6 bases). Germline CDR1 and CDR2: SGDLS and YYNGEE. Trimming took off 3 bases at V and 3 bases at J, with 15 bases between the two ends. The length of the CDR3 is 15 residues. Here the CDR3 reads CASSATGTQKETQYF. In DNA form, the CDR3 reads TGTGCCAGCAGCGCTACCGGGACACAGAAAGAGACCCAGTACTTC.

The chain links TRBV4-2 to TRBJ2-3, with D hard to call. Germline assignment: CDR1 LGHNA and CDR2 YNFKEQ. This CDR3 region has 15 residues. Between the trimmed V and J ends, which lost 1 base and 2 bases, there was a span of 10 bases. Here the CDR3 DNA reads TGTGCCAGCAGCCAAGCCCATGAGGCCACAGATACGCAGTATTTT. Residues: CASSQAHEATDTQYF.

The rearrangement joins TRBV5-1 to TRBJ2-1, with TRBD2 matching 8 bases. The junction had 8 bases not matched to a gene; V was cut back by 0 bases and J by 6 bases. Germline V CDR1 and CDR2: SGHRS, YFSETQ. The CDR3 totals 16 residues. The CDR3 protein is CASSLGAGGAPNEQFF. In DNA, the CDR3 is TGCGCCAGCAGCTTGGGTGCCGGGGGGGCGCCCAATGAGCAGTTCTTC.

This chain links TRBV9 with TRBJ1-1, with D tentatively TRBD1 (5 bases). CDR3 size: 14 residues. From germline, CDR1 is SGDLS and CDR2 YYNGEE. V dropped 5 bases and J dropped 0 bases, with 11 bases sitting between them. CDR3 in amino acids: CASSRTPMNTEAFF. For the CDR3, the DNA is TGTGCCAGCAGTCGGACACCTATGAACACTGAAGCTTTCTTT.

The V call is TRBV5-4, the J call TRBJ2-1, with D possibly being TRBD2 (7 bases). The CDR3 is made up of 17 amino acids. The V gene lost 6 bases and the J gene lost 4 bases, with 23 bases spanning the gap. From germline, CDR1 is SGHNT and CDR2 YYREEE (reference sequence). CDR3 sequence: CASTWGGTNRAYNEQFF. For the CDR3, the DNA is TGTGCCAGCACCTGGGGGGGCACAAATCGGGCTTACAATGAGCAGTTCTTC.

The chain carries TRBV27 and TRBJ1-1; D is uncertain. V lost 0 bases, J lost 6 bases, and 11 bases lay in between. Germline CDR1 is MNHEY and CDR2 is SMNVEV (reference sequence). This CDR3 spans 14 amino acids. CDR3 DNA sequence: TGTGCCAGCAGTTTATCGGTGTACAGACCTGAAGCTTTCTTT. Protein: CASSLSVYRPEAFF.

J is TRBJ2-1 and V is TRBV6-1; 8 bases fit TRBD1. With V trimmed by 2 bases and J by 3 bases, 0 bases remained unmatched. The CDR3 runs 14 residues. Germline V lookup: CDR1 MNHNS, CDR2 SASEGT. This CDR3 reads CASSETGGYNEQFF. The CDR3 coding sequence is TGTGCCAGCAGTGAAACAGGGGGCTACAATGAGCAGTTCTTC.

DNA of the CDR3: TGTGCCAGCGAGGGCAGGGGGATTTTCGGAAACACCATATATTTT. Protein product: CASEGRGIFGNTIYF. J is TRBJ1-3 and V is TRBV7-8; 7 bases map to TRBD1. Germline values: CDR1 SGHVS, CDR2 FQNEAQ. The CDR3 covers 15 residues. The J segment lost 4 bases and the V segment lost 8 bases, leaving 11 bases of the junction unmatched.

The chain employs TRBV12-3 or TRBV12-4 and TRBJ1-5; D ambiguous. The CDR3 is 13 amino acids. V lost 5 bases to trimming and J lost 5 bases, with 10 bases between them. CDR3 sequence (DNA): TGTGCCAGCAGTACCTCGAGTTATCAGCCCCAGCATTTT. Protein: CASSTSSYQPQHF.

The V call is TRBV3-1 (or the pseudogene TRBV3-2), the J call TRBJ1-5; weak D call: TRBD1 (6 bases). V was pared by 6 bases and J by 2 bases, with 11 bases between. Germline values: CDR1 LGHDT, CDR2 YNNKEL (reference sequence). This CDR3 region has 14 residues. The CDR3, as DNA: TGTGCCAGCAGTGCAGGGGTTGGCAATCAGCCCCAGCATTTT. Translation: CASSAGVGNQPQHF.

CDR3 nucleotide sequence: TGTGCCAGCTCACCAGCGTATCGCACTAGGGGCTACACCTTC. It encodes CASSPAYRTRGYTF. V is TRBV18 and J is TRBJ1-2; D ambiguous. Germline V gives CDR1 KGHSH, CDR2 LQKENI. V lost 2 bases and J lost 8, with 15 bases in between. The CDR3 loop spans 14 amino acids. Variable domain in full (rest from reference TRBV18 and TRBJ1-2): NAGVMQNPRHLVRRRGQEARLRCSPMKGHSHVYWYRQLPEEGLKFMVYLQKENIIDESGMPKERFSAEFPKEGPSILRIQQVVRGDSAAYFCASSPAYRTRGYTFGSGTRLTVV.

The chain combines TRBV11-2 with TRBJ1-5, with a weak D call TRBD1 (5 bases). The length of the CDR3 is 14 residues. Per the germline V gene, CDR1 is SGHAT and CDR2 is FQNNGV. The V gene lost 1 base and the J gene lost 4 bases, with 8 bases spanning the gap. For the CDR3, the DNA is TGTGCCAGCAGCTTAGTCGGGGGGAATCAGCCCCAGCATTTT. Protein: CASSLVGGNQPQHF.

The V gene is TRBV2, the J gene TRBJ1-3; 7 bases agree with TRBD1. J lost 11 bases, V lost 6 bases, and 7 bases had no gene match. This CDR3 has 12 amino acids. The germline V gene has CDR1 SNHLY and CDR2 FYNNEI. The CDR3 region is CASRDDRVSIYF. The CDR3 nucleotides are TGTGCCAGCAGGGACGACAGGGTATCCATATATTTT.

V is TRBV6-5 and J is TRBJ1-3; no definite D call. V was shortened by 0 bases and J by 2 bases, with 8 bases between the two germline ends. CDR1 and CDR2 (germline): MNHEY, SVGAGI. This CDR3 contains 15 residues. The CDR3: CASSYSWGAGNTIYF. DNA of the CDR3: TGTGCCAGCAGTTACTCCTGGGGAGCTGGAAACACCATATATTTT.

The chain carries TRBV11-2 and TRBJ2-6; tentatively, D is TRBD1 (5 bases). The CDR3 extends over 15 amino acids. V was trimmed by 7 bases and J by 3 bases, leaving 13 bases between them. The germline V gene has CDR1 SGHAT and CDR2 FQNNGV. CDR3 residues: CASMAGQNGANVLTF. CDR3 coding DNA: TGTGCCAGCATGGCAGGGCAAAATGGGGCCAACGTCCTGACTTTC.

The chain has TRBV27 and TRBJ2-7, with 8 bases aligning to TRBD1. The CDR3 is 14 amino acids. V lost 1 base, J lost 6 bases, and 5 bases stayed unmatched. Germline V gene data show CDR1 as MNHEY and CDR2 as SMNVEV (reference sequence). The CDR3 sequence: CASSLWDRTGEQYF. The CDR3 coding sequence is TGTGCCAGCAGTTTATGGGACAGGACTGGCGAGCAGTACTTC.

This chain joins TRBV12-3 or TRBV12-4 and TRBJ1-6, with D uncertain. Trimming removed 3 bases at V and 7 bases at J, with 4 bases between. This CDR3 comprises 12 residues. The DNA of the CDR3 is TGTGCCAGCAGTTTGGGCAATTCACCCCTCCACTTT. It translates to CASSLGNSPLHF.

CDR3 in amino acids: CASSFQDPDYEQYF. For the CDR3, the DNA is TGTGCCAGCAGCTTCCAGGATCCCGACTACGAGCAGTACTTC. J is TRBJ2-7 and V is TRBV5-6; D gene unclear. Per the germline V gene, CDR1 is SGHDT and CDR2 is YYEEEE. Deletions cut 2 bases from V and 3 bases from J, with 12 bases between. The CDR3 is made up of 14 amino acids.

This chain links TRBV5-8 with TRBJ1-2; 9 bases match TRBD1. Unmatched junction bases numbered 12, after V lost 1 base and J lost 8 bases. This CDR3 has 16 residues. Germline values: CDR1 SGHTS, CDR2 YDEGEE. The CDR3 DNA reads TGTGCCAGCAGCTTGACGACCGGGACAGGGCTGCGAGGCTACACCTTC. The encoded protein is CASSLTTGTGLRGYTF.

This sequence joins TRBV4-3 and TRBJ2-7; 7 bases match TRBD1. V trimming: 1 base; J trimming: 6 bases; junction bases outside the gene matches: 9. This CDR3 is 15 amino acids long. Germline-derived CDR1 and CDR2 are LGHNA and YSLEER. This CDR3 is CASSQGTGYRSEQYF. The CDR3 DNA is TGCGCCAGCAGCCAAGGGACAGGTTATCGGTCCGAGCAGTACTTC.

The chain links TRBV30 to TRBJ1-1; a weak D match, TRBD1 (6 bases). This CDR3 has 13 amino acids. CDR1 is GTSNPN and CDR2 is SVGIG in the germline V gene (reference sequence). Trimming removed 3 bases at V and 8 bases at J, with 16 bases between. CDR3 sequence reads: CAWSLTGRGEAFF. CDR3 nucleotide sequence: TGTGCCTGGAGCTTGACAGGCAGGGGCGAAGCTTTCTTT.

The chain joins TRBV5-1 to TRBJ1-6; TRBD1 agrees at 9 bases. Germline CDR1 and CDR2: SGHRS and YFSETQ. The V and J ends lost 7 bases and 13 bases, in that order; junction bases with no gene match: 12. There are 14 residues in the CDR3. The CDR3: CASQPGTGRVPLHF. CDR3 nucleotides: TGCGCCAGCCAGCCCGGGACAGGGAGGGTGCCCCTCCACTTT.

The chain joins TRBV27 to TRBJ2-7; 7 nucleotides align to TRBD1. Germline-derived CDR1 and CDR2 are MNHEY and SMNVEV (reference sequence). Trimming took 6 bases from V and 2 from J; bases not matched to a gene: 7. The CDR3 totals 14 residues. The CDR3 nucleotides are TGTGCCAGCAGGCCCGGGACAGCGACCTACGAGCAGTACTTC. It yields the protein CASRPGTATYEQYF.

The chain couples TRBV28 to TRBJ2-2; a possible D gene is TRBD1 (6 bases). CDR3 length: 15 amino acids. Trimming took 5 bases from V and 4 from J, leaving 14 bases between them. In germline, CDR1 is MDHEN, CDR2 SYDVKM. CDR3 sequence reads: CASSAGTHITGELFF. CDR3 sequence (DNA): TGTGCCAGCAGTGCCGGGACACATATCACCGGGGAGCTGTTTTTT.

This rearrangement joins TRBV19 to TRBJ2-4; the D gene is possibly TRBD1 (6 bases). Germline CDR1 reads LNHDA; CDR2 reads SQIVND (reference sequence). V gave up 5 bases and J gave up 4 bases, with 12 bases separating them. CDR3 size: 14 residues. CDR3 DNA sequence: TGTGCCAGTAGTCTCTCCGGACAGAAAAACATTCAGTACTTC. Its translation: CASSLSGQKNIQYF.